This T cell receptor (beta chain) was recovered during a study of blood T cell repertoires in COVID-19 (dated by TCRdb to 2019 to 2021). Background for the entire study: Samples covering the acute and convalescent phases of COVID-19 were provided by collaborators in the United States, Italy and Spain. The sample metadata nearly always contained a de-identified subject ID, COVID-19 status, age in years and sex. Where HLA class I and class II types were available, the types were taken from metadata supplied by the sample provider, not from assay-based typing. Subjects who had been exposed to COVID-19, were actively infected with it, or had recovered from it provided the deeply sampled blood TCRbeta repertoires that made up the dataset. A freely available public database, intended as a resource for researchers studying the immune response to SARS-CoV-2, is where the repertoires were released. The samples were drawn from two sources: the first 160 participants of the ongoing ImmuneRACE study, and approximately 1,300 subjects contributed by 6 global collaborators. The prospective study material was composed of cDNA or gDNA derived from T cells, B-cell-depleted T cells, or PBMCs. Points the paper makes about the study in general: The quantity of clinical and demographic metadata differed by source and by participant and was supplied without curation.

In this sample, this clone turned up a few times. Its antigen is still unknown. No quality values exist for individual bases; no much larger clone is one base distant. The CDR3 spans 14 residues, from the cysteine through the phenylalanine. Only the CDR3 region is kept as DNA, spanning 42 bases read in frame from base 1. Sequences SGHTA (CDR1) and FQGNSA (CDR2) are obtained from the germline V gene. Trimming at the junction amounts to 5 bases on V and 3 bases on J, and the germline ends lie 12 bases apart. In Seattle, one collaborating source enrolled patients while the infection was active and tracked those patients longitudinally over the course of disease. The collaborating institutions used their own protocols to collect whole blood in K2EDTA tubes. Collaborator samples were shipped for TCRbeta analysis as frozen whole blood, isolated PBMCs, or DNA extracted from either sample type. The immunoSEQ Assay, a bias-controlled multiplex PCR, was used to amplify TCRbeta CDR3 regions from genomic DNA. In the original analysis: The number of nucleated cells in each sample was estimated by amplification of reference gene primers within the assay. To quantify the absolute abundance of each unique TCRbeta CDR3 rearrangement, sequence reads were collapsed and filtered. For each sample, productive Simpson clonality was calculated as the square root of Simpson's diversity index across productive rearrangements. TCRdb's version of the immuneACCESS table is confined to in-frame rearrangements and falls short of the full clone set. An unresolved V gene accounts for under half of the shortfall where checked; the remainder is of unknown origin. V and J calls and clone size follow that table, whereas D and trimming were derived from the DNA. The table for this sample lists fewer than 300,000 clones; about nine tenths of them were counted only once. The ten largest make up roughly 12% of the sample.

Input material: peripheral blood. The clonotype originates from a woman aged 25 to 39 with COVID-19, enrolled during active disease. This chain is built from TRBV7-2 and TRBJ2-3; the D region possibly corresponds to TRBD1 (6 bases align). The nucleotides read TGTGCCAGCAGCCCTTGGACAGATACAGATACGCAGTATTTT. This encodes CASSPWTDTDTQYF.